The present entry profiles one T cell receptor beta chain with its context. V lost 3 bases, J lost 1 base, and 14 bases lay in between. This CDR3 spans 16 amino acids. CDR1 and CDR2 from the germline V gene are LNHDA and SQIVND (reference sequence). This sample stems from a study of beta chain features in type 1 diabetes. The whole isolated RNA underwent reverse transcription, so sequencing captured expressed TCRB transcripts. Method: immunoSEQ multiplex PCR; TCRdb's copy keeps in-frame clones and lacks some. The table records under 500,000 clones, over 25% of them present only once. V usage is TRBV19 and J usage is TRBJ2-3; D might be TRBD2 (6 bases). This sequence was found in a man aged 18-30 years in good health. Sequenced: naive CD4+ T cells from blood. CDR3: CASSIFLGGGTDTQYF. The CDR3 DNA follows: TGTGCCAGTAGTATTTTCCTGGGGGGAGGCACAGATACGCAGTATTTT. Looking up the rest from reference TRBV19 and TRBJ2-3 gives the full variable domain: DGGITQSPKYLFRKEGQNVTLSCEQNLNHDAMYWYRQDPGQGLRLIYYSQIVNDFQKGDIAEGYSVSREKKESFPLTVTSAQKNPTAFYLCASSIFLGGGTDTQYFGPGTRLTVL.